Given below is one T cell receptor beta chain in context. The data stem from a study of cytomegalovirus exposure and HLA in healthy donors. Clones were read by immunoSEQ multiplex PCR, and TCRdb kept only the in-frame ones, dropping some. The sample holds around 200,000 clones, 80% to 90% seen once. CDR1 MDHEN and CDR2 SYDVKM come from the germline V gene. Trimming stripped 5 bases from V and 12 bases from J, with 10 bases between. This CDR3 comprises 10 residues. The origin of this receptor is a young woman in good health and CMV-seronegative. What was sequenced was PBMCs. The chain couples TRBV28 to TRBJ1-1; D uncertain. The CDR3 DNA sequence: TGTGCCAGCAGTGGCCTCTGGTCTTTCTTT. Protein sequence: CASSGLWSFF. The full variable domain, rest sourced from reference TRBV28 and TRBJ1-1, is DVKVTQSSRYLVKRTGEKVFLECVQDMDHENMFWYRQDPGLGLRLIYFSYDVKMKEKGDIPEGYSVSREKKERFSLILESASTNQTSMYLCASSGLWSFFGQGTRLTVV.